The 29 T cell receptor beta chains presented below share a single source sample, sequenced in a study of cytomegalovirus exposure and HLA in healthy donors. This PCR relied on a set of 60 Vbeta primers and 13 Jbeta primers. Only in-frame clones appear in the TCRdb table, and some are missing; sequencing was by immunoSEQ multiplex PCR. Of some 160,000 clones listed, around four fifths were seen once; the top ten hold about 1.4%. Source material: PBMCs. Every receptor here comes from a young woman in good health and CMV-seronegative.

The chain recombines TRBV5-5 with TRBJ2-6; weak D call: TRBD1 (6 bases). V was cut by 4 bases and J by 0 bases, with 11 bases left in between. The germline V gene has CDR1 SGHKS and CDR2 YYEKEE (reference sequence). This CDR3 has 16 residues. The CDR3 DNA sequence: TGTGCCAGCAGCCAGAGAGGGGGCTCTGGGGCCAACGTCCTGACTTTC. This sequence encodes CASSQRGGSGANVLTF.

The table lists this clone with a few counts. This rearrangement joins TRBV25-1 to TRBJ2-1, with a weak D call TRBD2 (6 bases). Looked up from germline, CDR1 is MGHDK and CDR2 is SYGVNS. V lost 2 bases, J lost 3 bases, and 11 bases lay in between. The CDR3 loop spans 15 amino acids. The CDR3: CASSEPGGNYNEQFF. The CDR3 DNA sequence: TGTGCCAGCAGTGAACCCGGGGGTAACTACAATGAGCAGTTCTTC.

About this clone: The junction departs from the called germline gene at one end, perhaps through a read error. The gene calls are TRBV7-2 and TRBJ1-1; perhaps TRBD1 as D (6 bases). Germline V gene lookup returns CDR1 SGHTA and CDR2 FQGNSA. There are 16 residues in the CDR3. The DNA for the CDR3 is TGTGCCAGCAGCGGATGGACGGGACACCCGAACGCTGAAGCTTTCTTT. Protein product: CASSGWTGHPNAEAFF.

Here the CDR3 DNA reads TGTGCCTGGAGGTTCCCCCTTGCGGGGGGCCCAGATACGCAGTATTTT. Translation: CAWRFPLAGGPDTQYF. The V call is TRBV30, the J call TRBJ2-3; the match to TRBD2 covers 8 bases. Germline CDR1 GTSNPN, CDR2 SVGIG (reference sequence). The CDR3 is 16 amino acids. The trim removed 3 bases at V and 4 bases at J, leaving 12 bases unmatched.

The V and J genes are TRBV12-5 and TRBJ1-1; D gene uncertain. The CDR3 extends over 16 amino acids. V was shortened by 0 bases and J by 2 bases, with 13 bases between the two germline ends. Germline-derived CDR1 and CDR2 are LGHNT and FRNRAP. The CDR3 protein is CASGLVVLGRNTEAFF. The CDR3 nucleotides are TGTGCTAGTGGTTTGGTCGTTCTGGGGAGAAACACTGAAGCTTTCTTT.

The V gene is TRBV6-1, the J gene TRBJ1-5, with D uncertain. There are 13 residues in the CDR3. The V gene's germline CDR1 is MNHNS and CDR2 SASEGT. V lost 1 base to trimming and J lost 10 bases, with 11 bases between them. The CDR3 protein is CASSEGRARPQHF. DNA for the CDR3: TGTGCCAGCAGTGAAGGCCGCGCCCGTCCCCAGCATTTT.

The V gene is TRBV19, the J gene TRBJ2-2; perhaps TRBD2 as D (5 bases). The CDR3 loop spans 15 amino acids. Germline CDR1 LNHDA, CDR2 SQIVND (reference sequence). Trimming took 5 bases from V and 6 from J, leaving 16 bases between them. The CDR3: CASSPTSGFPGELFF. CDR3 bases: TGTGCCAGTAGTCCAACCTCGGGATTTCCCGGGGAGCTGTTTTTT.

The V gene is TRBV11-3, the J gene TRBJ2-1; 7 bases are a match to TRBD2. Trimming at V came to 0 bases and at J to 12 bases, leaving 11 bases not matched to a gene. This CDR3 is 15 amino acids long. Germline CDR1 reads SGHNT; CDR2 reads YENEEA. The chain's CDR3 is CASSLETGGGTGQFF. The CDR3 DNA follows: TGTGCCAGCAGCTTAGAGACGGGAGGAGGTACGGGGCAGTTCTTC.

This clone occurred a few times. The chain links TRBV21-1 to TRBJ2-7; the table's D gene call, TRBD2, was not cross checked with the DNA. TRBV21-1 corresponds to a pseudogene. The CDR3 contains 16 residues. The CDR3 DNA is TGTGCCAGCAGCAAAGGGGAGAGGCGTTTTTCCTACGAGCAGTACTTC. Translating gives CASSKGERRFSYEQYF.

CDR3 DNA sequence: TGTGCCAGTAGTATCGGGGCAGGGGGCAAGAACACTGAAGCTTTCTTT. As protein: CASSIGAGGKNTEAFF. The chain combines TRBV19 with TRBJ1-1, with 8 bases lining up with TRBD1. Germline values: CDR1 LNHDA, CDR2 SQIVND (reference sequence). Unmatched junction bases numbered 7, after V lost 3 bases and J lost 1 base. The CDR3 contains 16 residues.

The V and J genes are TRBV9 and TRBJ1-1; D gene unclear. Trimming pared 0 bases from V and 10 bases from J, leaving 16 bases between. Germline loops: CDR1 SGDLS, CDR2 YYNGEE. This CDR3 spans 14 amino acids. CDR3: CASSVDAYRGGAFF. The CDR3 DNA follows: TGTGCCAGCAGCGTAGATGCGTATCGGGGAGGAGCTTTCTTT.

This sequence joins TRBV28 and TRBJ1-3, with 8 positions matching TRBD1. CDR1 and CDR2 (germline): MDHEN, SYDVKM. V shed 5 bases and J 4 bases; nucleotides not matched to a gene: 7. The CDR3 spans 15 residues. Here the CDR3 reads CASSHQGARGNTIYF. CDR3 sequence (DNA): TGTGCCAGCAGTCATCAGGGGGCGAGGGGAAACACCATATATTTT.

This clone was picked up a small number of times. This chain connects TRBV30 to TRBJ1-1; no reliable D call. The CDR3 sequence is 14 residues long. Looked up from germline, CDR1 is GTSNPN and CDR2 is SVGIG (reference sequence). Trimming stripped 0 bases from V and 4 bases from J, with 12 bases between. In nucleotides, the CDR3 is TGTGCCTGGAGTGTACGGCCGGCGGGCACTGAAGCTTTCTTT. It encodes CAWSVRPAGTEAFF.

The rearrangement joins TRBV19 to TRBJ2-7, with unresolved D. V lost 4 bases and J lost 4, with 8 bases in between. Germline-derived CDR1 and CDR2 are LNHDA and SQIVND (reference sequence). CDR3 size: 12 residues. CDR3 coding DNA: TGTGCCAGTAGTAATGAGAGATACGAGCAGTACTTC. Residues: CASSNERYEQYF.

CDR3 nucleotide sequence: TGCGCCAGCAGCCAAGTAGCGGGGCCAGATGGTTCACCCCTCCACTTT. Amino acids: CASSQVAGPDGSPLHF. The chain couples TRBV4-1 to TRBJ1-6; maybe TRBD1 (5 bases). The CDR3 runs 16 residues. Looked up from germline, CDR1 is MGHRA and CDR2 is YSYEKL. V dropped 1 base and J dropped 9 bases, with 16 bases sitting between them.

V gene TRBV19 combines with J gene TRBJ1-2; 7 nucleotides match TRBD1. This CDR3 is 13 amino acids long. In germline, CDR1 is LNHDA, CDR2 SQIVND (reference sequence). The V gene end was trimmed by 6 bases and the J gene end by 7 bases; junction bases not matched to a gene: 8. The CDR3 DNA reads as TGTGCCAGTAGAAAGGGGGCGATTCTTGGCTACACCTTC. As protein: CASRKGAILGYTF.

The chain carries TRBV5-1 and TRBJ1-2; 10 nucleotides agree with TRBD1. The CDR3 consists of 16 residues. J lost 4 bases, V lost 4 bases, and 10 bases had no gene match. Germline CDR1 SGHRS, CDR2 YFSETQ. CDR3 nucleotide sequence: TGCGCCAGCAGCCTACGCTTGACAGGGGGCCCCTATGGCTACACCTTC. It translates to CASSLRLTGGPYGYTF.

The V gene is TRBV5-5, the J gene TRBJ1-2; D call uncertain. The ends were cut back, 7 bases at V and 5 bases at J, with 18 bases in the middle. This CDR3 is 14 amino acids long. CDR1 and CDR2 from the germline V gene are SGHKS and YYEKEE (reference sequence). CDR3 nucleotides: TGTGCCAGCGGACTCGGGGAGGCCCTGTATGGCTACACCTTC. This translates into CASGLGEALYGYTF.

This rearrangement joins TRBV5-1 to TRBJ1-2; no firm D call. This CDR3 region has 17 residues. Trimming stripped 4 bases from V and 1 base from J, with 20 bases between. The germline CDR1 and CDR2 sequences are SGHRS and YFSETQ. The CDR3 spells CASSQEAAMNLNYGYTF. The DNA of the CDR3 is TGCGCCAGCAGCCAGGAGGCAGCCATGAACCTTAACTATGGCTACACCTTC.

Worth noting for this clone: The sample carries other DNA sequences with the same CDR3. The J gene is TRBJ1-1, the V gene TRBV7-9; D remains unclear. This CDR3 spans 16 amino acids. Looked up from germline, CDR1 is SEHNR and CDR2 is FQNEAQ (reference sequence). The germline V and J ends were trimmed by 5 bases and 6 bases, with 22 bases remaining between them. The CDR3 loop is CASSLGGLTHRPEAFF. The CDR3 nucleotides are TGTGCCAGCAGCCTAGGAGGGTTAACACATCGGCCTGAAGCTTTCTTT.

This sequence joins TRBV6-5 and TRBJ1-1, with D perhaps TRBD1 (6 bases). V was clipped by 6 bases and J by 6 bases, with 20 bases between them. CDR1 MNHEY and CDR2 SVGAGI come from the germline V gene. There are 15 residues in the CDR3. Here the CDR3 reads CASSPGGRGVSEAFF. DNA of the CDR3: TGTGCCAGCAGCCCGGGGGGCAGGGGAGTGTCTGAAGCTTTCTTT.

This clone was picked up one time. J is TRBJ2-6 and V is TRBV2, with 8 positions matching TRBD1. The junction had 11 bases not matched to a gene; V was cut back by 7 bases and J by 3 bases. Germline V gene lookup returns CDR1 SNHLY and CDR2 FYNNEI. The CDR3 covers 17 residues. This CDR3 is CASKKTGVSFGANVLTF. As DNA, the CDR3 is TGTGCCAGCAAGAAGACAGGGGTTTCGTTTGGGGCCAACGTCCTGACTTTC.

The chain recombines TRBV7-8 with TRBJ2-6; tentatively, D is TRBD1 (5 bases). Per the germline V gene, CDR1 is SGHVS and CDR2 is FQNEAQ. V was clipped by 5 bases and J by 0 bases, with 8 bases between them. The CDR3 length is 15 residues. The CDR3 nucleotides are TGTGCCAGCAGCCGACAGAGCTCTGGGGCCAACGTCCTGACTTTC. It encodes CASSRQSSGANVLTF.

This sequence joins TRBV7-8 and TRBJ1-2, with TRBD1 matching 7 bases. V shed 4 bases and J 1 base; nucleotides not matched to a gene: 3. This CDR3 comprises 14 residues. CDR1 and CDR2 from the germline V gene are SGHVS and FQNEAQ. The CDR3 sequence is CASSYRDSNYGYTF. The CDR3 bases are TGTGCCAGCAGCTACAGGGACAGTAACTATGGCTACACCTTC.

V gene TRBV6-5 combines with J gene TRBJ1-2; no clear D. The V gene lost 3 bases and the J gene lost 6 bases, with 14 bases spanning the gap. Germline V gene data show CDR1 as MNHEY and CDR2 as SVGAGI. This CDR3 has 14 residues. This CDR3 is CASSYHNREDGYTF. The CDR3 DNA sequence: TGTGCCAGCAGTTATCACAACCGGGAAGATGGCTACACCTTC.

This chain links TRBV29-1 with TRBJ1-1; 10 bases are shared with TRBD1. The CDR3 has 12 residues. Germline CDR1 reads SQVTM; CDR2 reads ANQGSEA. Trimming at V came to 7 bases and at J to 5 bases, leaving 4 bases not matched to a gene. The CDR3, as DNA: TGCAGCGCCTGGACAGGGGGAACTGAAGCTTTCTTT. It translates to CSAWTGGTEAFF.

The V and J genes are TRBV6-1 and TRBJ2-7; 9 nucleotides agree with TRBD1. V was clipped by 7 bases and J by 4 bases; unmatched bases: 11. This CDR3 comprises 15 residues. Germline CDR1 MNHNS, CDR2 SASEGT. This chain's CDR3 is CASISKTGGKYEQYF. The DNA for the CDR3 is TGTGCCAGCATATCCAAAACAGGGGGCAAGTACGAGCAGTACTTC.

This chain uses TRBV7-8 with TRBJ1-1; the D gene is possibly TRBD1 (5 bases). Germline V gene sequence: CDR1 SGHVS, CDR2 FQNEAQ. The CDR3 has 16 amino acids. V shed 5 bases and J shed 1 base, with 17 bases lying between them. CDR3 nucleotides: TGTGCCAGCAGCACCACGATCCGCAGGGCGAACACTGAAGCTTTCTTT. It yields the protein CASSTTIRRANTEAFF.

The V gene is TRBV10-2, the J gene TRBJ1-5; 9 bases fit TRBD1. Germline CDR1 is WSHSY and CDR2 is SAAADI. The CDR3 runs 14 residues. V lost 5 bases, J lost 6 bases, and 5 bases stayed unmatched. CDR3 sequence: CASSPTGGSQPQHF. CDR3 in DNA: TGCGCCAGCAGTCCCACAGGGGGCTCTCAGCCCCAGCATTTT.